The 18 T cell receptor beta chains listed next were all sequenced from one sample in a study of graft-versus-host responses after intestinal transplantation (dated by TCRdb to about 2021). Library preparation employed the immunoSEQ multiplex PCR assay. TCRdb took over this immuneACCESS table, retaining in-frame rearrangements with V and J assigned. Such tables are incomplete; in checked studies, under half of the missing clones stem from an unresolved V gene, and the remainder is unexplained. For this sample there are roughly 90,000 clones; around 90% appear just once. The ten largest clones take up 0.3% to 0.35% of the sample. Their cognate antigens are unknown. The time point label, as the study defines it: cells obtained before transplantation from donor or recipient. Material: unstimulated CD4+ T cells sorted from spleen or lymph node cells, obtained before transplant. Every receptor here comes from a human donor who was the organ donor for an intestinal transplant.

The V and J genes are TRBV5-1 and TRBJ1-2; TRBD1 agrees at 8 bases. The CDR3 consists of 16 residues. Germline V gene sequence: CDR1 SGHRS, CDR2 YFSETQ. The V gene end was trimmed by 5 bases and the J gene end by 2 bases; junction bases not matched to a gene: 11. The CDR3 region has the DNA TGCGCCAGCAGTCGCGCAGGGGGCTATGTCAACTATGGCTACACCTTC. It encodes CASSRAGGYVNYGYTF.

The chain links TRBV19 to TRBJ1-4; 8 bases match TRBD1. Trimming took 6 bases from V and 8 from J; bases not matched to a gene: 8. Germline CDR1 LNHDA, CDR2 SQIVND (reference sequence). The CDR3 covers 14 residues. CDR3 sequence: CASRPWTGREKLFF. CDR3 sequence (DNA): TGTGCCAGTAGGCCCTGGACAGGGAGAGAAAAACTGTTTTTT.

This clone was recorded once. The rearrangement links TRBV14 to TRBJ2-1, with 7 bases matching TRBD1. This CDR3 is built from 18 residues. V was clipped by 5 bases and J by 6 bases; unmatched bases: 19. The germline V gene encodes CDR1 SGHDN and CDR2 FVKESK. The CDR3 sequence: CASSSGTAALQGINEQFF. The CDR3 DNA follows: TGTGCCAGCAGCTCCGGGACAGCTGCTCTCCAAGGGATCAATGAGCAGTTCTTC.

The chain carries TRBV7-6 and TRBJ1-1; unclear D gene. V gave up 1 base and J gave up 1 base, with 10 bases separating them. CDR1 is SGHVS, CDR2 FNYEAQ, per germline. This CDR3 is built from 15 residues. Here the CDR3 DNA reads TGTGCCAGCAGCTTAGTCGTTTCAGGGAACACTGAAGCTTTCTTT. Protein: CASSLVVSGNTEAFF.

The rearrangement joins TRBV4-1 to TRBJ2-1; the match to TRBD2 covers 13 bases. This CDR3 contains 16 residues. CDR1 is MGHRA and CDR2 is YSYEKL in the germline V gene. Trimming took 4 bases from V and 4 from J; bases not matched to a gene: 4. The CDR3 DNA reads as TGCGCCAGCAGCCGCGGGACTAGCGGGGCGTACAATGAGCAGTTCTTC. This encodes CASSRGTSGAYNEQFF.

The chain links TRBV19 to TRBJ2-5, with D maybe TRBD1 (5 bases). CDR1 is LNHDA and CDR2 is SQIVND in the germline V gene (reference sequence). V was shortened by 6 bases and J by 5 bases, with 19 bases between the two germline ends. The CDR3 runs 15 residues. CDR3 protein: CASRNPQASPETQYF. The CDR3 DNA is TGTGCCAGTAGAAATCCACAGGCGTCCCCGGAGACCCAGTACTTC.

The chain has TRBV30 and TRBJ2-5; no firm D call. V was cut by 4 bases and J by 5 bases, with 11 bases left in between. The CDR3 loop spans 12 amino acids. Germline lookup yields CDR1 GTSNPN and CDR2 SVGIG (reference sequence). The CDR3 reads CAWTPFQETQYF. The CDR3 DNA reads as TGTGCCTGGACCCCGTTTCAGGAGACCCAGTACTTC.

This chain uses TRBV6-5 with TRBJ1-5; D ambiguous. V was shortened by 8 bases and J by 10 bases, with 21 bases between the two germline ends. CDR3 size: 14 residues. Germline assignment: CDR1 MNHEY and CDR2 SVGAGI. The CDR3 coding sequence is TGTGCCAGCGGAAATACCGGGTCAGACGTTCCCCAGCATTTT. Encoded protein: CASGNTGSDVPQHF.

The V call is TRBV5-1, the J call TRBJ2-5, with D possibly TRBD2 on 6 matching bases. Germline V CDR1 and CDR2: SGHRS, YFSETQ. Trimming shortened V by 1 base and J by 4 bases, and 8 bases separated the two germline ends. The CDR3 loop spans 13 amino acids. DNA for the CDR3: TGCGCCAGCAGCTTGACGGGGGTAGAGACCCAGTACTTC. Translating it yields CASSLTGVETQYF.

CDR3 sequence: CASSAGQGYTGELFF. CDR3 sequence (DNA): TGTGCCAGCTCAGCCGGACAGGGATACACCGGGGAGCTGTTTTTT. The chain employs TRBV18 and TRBJ2-2; 8 nucleotides match TRBD1. V shed 5 bases and J 3 bases; nucleotides not matched to a gene: 5. Per germline, CDR1 KGHSH and CDR2 LQKENI. The CDR3 covers 15 residues.

The chain has TRBV10-3 and TRBJ1-5, with a possible D match to TRBD1 (5 bases). Trimming pared 0 bases from V and 2 bases from J, leaving 14 bases between. The CDR3 length is 17 residues. CDR1 and CDR2 (germline): ENHRY, SYGVKD. Here the CDR3 reads CAISESLVRGRNQPQHF. In nucleotides, the CDR3 is TGTGCCATCAGTGAGTCTTTAGTAAGGGGTCGCAATCAGCCCCAGCATTTT.

V and J are TRBV7-3 and TRBJ2-3, with TRBD1 identical over 9 bases. Germline assignment: CDR1 SGHTA and CDR2 FQGTGA. Trimming cost V 4 bases and J 3 bases; bases outside gene matches: 5. The CDR3 sequence is 15 residues long. This CDR3 is CASSSGTGQTDTQYF. DNA of the CDR3: TGTGCCAGCAGCTCCGGGACAGGGCAAACAGATACGCAGTATTTT.

The genes are TRBV15 and TRBJ2-1, with D hard to call. Germline-derived CDR1 and CDR2 are LNHNV and YYDKDF (reference sequence). The V gene lost 0 bases and the J gene lost 8 bases, with 11 bases spanning the gap. The CDR3 totals 14 residues. CDR3 protein: CATSRDTVQHEQFF. The CDR3 coding sequence is TGTGCCACCAGCAGAGATACGGTACAGCATGAGCAGTTCTTC.

V usage is TRBV6-4 and J usage is TRBJ1-2; 7 bases are a match to TRBD1. CDR1 is MRHNA, CDR2 SNTAGT, per germline. J gave up 4 bases and V 6 bases, and 17 bases lay outside the gene matches. This CDR3 is 17 amino acids long. CDR3 in amino acids: CASRRKKYKQGLYGYTF. CDR3 sequence (DNA): TGTGCCAGCAGACGCAAAAAGTATAAACAGGGGCTCTATGGCTACACCTTC.

This sequence joins TRBV21-1 and TRBJ2-7; the table's D call, TRBD1, has no DNA check behind it. TRBV21-1 is a known pseudogene. The CDR3 loop spans 15 amino acids. CDR3 sequence (DNA): TGTGCCAGCAGCAAAGGGCCGGGACATTCCTACGAGCAGTACTTC. Its translation: CASSKGPGHSYEQYF.

This chain joins TRBV10-3 and TRBJ1-4, with D possibly being TRBD1 (5 bases). In germline, CDR1 is ENHRY, CDR2 SYGVKD. CDR3 length: 13 residues. V dropped 8 bases and J dropped 3 bases, with 10 bases sitting between them. The CDR3 DNA sequence: TGTGCCATCTCCGGGACTCCTAATGAAAAACTGTTTTTT. As protein: CAISGTPNEKLFF.

V and J are TRBV5-1 and TRBJ1-1; 9 nucleotides agree with TRBD1. This CDR3 is built from 17 residues. The junction had 13 bases not matched to a gene; V was cut back by 4 bases and J by 3 bases. CDR1 and CDR2 from the germline V gene are SGHRS and YFSETQ. The CDR3 DNA sequence: TGCGCCAGCAGCCGCCTACACAGGGGGCGTTATGACACTGAAGCTTTCTTT. This codes for CASSRLHRGRYDTEAFF.

This chain connects TRBV6-5 to TRBJ1-1; TRBD1 agrees at 7 bases. This CDR3 contains 14 residues. Germline loops: CDR1 MNHEY, CDR2 SVGAGI. With 6 bases clipped from V and 8 bases from J, the junction kept 12 bases outside the gene matches. CDR3 in amino acids: CASRNYDRASEAFF. The DNA for the CDR3 is TGTGCCAGCAGAAACTATGACAGGGCCAGCGAAGCTTTCTTT.